The rows below give T cell receptor beta chains drawn from one sample of a study of monozygotic twins with inflammatory bowel disease. TCRdb reanalyzed the 5' RACE reads, giving one entry per CDR3 protein sequence and no DNA. The listing records fewer than 550,000 distinct CDR3 sequences. What was sequenced was blood. Receptors originate from a human donor with ulcerative colitis or Crohn's disease, or a healthy co-twin of an affected twin (not recorded which). Each CDR3 is given with its conserved first and last residue.

j_call | v_call | cdr3_aa
TRBJ1-3 | TRBV11-2 | CASSLDKQAASGNTIYF
TRBJ2-7 | TRBV12-3/TRBV12-4 | CASSPMRFDYEQYF
TRBJ1-1 | TRBV5-4 | CASRGAGTEAFF
TRBJ2-3 | TRBV4-1 | CASSHGVGTDTQYF
TRBJ1-1 | TRBV6-6 | CASKDMMNTEAFF
TRBJ1-4 | TRBV19 | CASSIRGATNEKLFF
TRBJ2-3 | TRBV10-3 | CAISSGSSTDTQYF
TRBJ2-6 | TRBV27 | CASSLTPGQGLSGANVLTF
TRBJ2-2 | TRBV19 | CASSTSWGADTGELFF
TRBJ2-6 | TRBV20-1 | CSARGQGPSSGANVLTF
TRBJ2-2 | TRBV7-8 | CASSFNRRNTGELFF
TRBJ2-7 | TRBV18 | CASSPPRQGYEQYF
TRBJ1-6 | TRBV7-6 | CASSGTANSPLHF
TRBJ2-7 | TRBV7-2 | CASSPGLKNYEQYF
TRBJ1-5 | TRBV24-1 | CATSDLGGLGNQPQHF
TRBJ1-4 | TRBV5-1 | CASLPRGFNEKLFF
TRBJ1-6 | TRBV5-5 | CASSLWQENSPLHF
TRBJ2-3 | TRBV18 | CASSPPSAVPGDTQYF
TRBJ2-7 | TRBV29-1 | CSVEGQGPLGEQYF
TRBJ2-2 | TRBV7-2 | CASSAAIAGNTGELFF
TRBJ2-7 | TRBV20-1 | CSARGTSGYEQYF
TRBJ2-3 | TRBV20-1 | CSGEASGENTQYF
TRBJ2-3 | TRBV14 | CASSQRTGVTDTQYF
TRBJ1-6 | TRBV14 | CASSQGSRNSPLHF
TRBJ1-6 | TRBV27 | CASSLSRNSPLHF
TRBJ1-4 | TRBV18 | CASSPSRGEKLFF
TRBJ1-5 | TRBV20-1 | CSARDGGYVNQPQHF
TRBJ2-7 | TRBV6-2/TRBV6-3 | CASSYPGQGPYEQYF
TRBJ2-5 | TRBV12-3/TRBV12-4 | CASSFVGVSETQYF
TRBJ2-4 | TRBV7-9 | CASSRTGTGVNIQYF
TRBJ2-3 | TRBV30 | CAWSALLVRETLTDTQYF
TRBJ2-3 | TRBV6-1 | CAIVQGPYITDTQYF
TRBJ2-1 | TRBV10-3 | CAISEEANEQFF
TRBJ2-7 | TRBV5-1 | CASSLEGIDYEQYF
TRBJ1-1 | TRBV3-1 | CASSQFQGTEAFF
TRBJ1-2 | TRBV15 | CATSRAGQAKLYYGYTF
TRBJ2-1 | TRBV14 | CASSLGGQLNNEQFF
TRBJ2-1 | TRBV18 | CASSPIFGGLYNEQFF
TRBJ2-1 | TRBV7-2 | CASSSRTSGSGEQFF
TRBJ2-5 | TRBV20-1 | CSASGGRASGAETQYF
TRBJ2-5 | TRBV20-1 | CSARDLPETQYF
TRBJ2-1 | TRBV5-5 | CASSLVAGRMNEQFF
TRBJ2-1 | TRBV20-1 | CSAWGGGSPRGNEQFF
TRBJ1-5 | TRBV2 | CASSGDGGSNQPQHF
TRBJ1-1 | TRBV7-8 | CASSLGLEVTEAFF
TRBJ1-1 | TRBV7-6 | CASSLSTDGSTEAFF
TRBJ1-2 | TRBV6-1 | CASSPGLVPYGYTF
TRBJ2-1 | TRBV12-5 | CASGYDISPYNEQFF
TRBJ2-5 | TRBV4-1 | CASSQGGGRSGETQYF
TRBJ2-1 | TRBV5-6 | CASSSDREQFF
TRBJ2-3 | TRBV7-9 | CASSFGQPTDTQYF
TRBJ2-7 | TRBV7-2 | CASSLATVGGYEQYF
TRBJ2-7 | TRBV9 | CASSATGQGFPAEQYF